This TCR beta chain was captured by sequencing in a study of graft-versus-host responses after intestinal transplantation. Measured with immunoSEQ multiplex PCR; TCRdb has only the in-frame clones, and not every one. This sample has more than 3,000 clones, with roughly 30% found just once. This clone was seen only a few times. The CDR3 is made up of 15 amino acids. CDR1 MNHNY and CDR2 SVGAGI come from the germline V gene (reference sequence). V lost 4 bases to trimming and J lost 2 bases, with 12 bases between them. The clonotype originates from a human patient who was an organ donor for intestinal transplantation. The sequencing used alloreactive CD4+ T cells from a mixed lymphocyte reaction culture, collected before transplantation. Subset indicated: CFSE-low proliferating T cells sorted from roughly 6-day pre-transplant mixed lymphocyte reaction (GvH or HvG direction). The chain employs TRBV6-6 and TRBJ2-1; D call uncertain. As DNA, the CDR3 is TGTGCCAGCAGTTCTTCACATGGAGCCTACAATGAGCAGTTCTTC. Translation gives CASSSSHGAYNEQFF.